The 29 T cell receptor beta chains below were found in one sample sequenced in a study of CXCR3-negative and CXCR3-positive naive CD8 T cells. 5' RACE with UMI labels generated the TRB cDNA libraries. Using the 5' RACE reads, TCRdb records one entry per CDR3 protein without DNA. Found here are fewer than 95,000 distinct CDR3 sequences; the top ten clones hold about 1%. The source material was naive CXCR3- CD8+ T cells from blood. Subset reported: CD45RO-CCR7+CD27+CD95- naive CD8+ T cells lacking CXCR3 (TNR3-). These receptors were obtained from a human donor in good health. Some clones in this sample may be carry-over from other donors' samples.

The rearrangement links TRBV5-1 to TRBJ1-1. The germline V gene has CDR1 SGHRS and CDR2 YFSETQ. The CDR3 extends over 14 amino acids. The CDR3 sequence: CASSFGEVVTEAFF.

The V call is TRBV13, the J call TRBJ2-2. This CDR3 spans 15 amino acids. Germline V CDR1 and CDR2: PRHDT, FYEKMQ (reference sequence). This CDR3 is CASSLGPVNTGELFF.

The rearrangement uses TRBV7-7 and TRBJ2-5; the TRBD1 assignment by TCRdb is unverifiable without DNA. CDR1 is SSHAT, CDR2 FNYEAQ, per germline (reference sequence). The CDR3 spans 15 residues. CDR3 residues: CASPWAAGAQETQYF. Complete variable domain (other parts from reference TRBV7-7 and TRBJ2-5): GAGVSQSPRYKVTKRGQDVTLRCDPISSHATLYWYQQALGQGPEFLTYFNYEAQPDKSGLPSDRFSAERPEGSISTLTIQRTEQRDSAMYRCASPWAAGAQETQYFGPGTRLLVL.

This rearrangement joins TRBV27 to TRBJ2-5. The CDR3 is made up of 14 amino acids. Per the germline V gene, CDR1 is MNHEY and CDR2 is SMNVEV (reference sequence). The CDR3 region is CASSLSTGSETQYF.

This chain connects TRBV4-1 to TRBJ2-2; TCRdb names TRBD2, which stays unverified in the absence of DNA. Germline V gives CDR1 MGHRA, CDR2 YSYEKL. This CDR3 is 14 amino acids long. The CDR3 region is CASSQGAGTGELFF.

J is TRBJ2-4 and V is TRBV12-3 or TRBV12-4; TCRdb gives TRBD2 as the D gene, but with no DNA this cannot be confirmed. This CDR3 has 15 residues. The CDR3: CASSPALIAKNIQYF.

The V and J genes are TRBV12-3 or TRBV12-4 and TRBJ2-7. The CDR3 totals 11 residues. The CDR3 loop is CASSFGDEQYF.

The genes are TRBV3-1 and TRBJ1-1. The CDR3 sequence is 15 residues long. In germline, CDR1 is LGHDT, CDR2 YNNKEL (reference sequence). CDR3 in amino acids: CASSQDRTVNTEAFF.

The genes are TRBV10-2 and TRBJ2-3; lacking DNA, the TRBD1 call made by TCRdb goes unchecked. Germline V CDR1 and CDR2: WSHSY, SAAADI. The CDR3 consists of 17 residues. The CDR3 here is CASTPQPGQGRTDTQYF.

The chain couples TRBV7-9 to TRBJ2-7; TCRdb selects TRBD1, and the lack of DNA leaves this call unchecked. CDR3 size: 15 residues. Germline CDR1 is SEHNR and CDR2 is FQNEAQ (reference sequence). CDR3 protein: CASSRRDSVVYEQYF.

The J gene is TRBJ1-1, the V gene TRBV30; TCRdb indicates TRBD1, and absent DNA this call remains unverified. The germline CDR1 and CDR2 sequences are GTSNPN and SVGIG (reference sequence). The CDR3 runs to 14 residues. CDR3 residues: CAWSTSGGGTEAFF. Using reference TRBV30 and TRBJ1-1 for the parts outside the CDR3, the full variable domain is SQTIHQWPATLVQPVGSPLSLECTVEGTSNPNLYWYRQAAGRGLQLLFYSVGIGQISSEVPQNLSASRPQDRQFILSSKKLLLSDSGFYLCAWSTSGGGTEAFFGQGTRLTVV.

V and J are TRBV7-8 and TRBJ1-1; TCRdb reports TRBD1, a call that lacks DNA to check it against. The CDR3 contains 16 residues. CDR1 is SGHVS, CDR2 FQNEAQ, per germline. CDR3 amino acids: CASSPLGGTENTEAFF.

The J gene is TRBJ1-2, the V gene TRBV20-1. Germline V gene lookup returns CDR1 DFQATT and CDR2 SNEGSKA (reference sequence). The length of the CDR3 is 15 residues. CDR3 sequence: CSARDGQVSNYGYTF.

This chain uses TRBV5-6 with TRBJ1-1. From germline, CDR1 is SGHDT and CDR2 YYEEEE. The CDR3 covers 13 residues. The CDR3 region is CASSLEGNTEAFF.

This chain's CDR3 is CSVWYSDPTDTQYF. The chain employs TRBV29-1 and TRBJ2-3; the D call of TRBD2 rests on TCRdb alone, since no DNA is present to check it. The CDR3 totals 14 residues. Per the germline V gene, CDR1 is SQVTM and CDR2 is ANQGSEA.

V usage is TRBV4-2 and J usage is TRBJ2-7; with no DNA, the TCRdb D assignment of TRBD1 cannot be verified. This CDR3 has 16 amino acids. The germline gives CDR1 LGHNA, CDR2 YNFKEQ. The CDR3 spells CASSPSAEGGGYEQYF.

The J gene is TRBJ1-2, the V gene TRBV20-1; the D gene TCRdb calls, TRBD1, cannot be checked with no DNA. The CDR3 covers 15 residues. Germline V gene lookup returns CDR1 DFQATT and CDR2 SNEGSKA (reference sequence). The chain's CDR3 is CSARDYREANYGYTF.

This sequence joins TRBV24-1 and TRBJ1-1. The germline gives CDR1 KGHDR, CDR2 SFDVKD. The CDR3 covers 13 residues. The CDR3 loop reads CATSDLRYGEAFF.

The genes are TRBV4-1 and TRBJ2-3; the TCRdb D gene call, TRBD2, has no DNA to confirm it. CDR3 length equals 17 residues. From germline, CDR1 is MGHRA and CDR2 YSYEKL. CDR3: CASSRLTSGTATDTQYF.

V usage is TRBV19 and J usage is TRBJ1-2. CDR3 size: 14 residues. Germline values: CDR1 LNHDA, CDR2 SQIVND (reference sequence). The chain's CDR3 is CASTPIGLNYGYTF.

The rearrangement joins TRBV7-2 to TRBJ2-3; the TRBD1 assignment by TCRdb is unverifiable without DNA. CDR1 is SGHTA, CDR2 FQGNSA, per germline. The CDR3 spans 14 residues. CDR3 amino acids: CASSAPASTDTQYF.

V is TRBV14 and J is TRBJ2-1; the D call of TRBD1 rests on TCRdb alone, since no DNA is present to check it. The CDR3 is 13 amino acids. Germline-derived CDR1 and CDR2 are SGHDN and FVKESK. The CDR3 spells CASRTTAYNEQFF.

CDR3 loop: CSVVIANTGELFF. The chain employs TRBV29-1 and TRBJ2-2. There are 13 residues in the CDR3. The germline V gene has CDR1 SQVTM and CDR2 ANQGSEA.

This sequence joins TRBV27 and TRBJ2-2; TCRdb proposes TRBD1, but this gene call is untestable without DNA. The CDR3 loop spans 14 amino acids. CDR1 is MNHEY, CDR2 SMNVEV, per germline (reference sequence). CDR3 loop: CASTGQGYTGELFF.

The CDR3 loop reads CASSSGTSNVRGYNEQFF. This chain joins TRBV5-1 and TRBJ2-1; the D gene TCRdb calls, TRBD2, cannot be checked with no DNA. Germline V gene lookup returns CDR1 SGHRS and CDR2 YFSETQ. The CDR3 loop spans 18 amino acids.

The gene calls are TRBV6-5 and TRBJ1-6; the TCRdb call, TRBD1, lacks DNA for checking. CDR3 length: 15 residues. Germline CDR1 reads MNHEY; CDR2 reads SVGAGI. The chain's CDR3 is CASSGLQFRDSPLHF.

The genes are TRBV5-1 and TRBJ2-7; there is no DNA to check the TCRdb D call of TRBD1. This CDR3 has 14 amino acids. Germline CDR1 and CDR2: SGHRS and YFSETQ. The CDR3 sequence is CASSLDRGFDEQYF.

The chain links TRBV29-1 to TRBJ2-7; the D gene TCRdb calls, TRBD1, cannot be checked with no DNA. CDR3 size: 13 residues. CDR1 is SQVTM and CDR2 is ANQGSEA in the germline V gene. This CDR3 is CSVVGRGPYEQYF.

This CDR3 is CASSLGLAGYEQYF. The gene calls are TRBV6-2 or TRBV6-3 and TRBJ2-7; with no DNA, the TCRdb D assignment of TRBD2 cannot be verified. Germline values: CDR1 MNHEY, CDR2 SVGEGT. This CDR3 has 14 amino acids.